The TCR beta chain described here comes from a study of blood T cell repertoires in COVID-19. The method was immunoSEQ multiplex PCR; TCRdb's version includes in-frame clones alone and lacks a portion of them. The sample contains about 53,000 clones, roughly 84% of which appear only once. The sample comprised peripheral blood. The source of this sequence is a man in his 70s with active COVID-19.

CDR3 sequence reads: CASRLGLAGADTQYF. For the CDR3, the DNA is TGTGCCAGCAGATTGGGACTAGCTGGCGCAGATACGCAGTATTTT. This chain links TRBV7-3 with TRBJ2-3, with 9 nucleotides matching TRBD2. The CDR3 loop spans 15 amino acids. Germline V CDR1 and CDR2: SGHTA, FQGTGA. The V and J ends lost 6 bases and 4 bases, in that order; junction bases with no gene match: 8.